A single sample is the source of the 10 T cell receptor beta chains below, sequenced in a study of CD8+ T cells in alopecia areata. Sequencing templates came from extracted RNA that was reverse transcribed into cDNA. Libraries were prepared by immunoSEQ multiplex PCR; TCRdb keeps only in-frame clonotypes and omits some of them. The sample has tens of thousands of clones; roughly 30% are singletons. As for treatment: oral pan-JAK inhibitor, 5-10 mg twice daily. The material sequenced was CD8+ T cells sorted from blood, taken at week 4, from a patient treated with tofacitinib. These receptors all come from a human donor with alopecia areata.

This clone was detected only a few times. The CDR3 is CAWSVGAGIEGYTF. CDR3 coding DNA: TGTGCCTGGAGTGTAGGGGCGGGAATTGAGGGCTACACCTTC. The gene calls are TRBV30 and TRBJ1-2; TRBD1 might be the D (5 bases). CDR3 length: 14 residues. Germline lookup yields CDR1 GTSNPN and CDR2 SVGIG (reference sequence). The V end lost 0 bases, the J end lost 8 bases, and 16 bases lay between the germline ends.

This rearrangement joins TRBV4-3 to TRBJ2-5; unclear D gene. The CDR3 has 16 amino acids. Germline V gene sequence: CDR1 LGHNA, CDR2 YSLEER. V was clipped by 1 base and J by 7 bases, with 19 bases between them. In DNA form, the CDR3 reads TGCGCCAGCAGCCAAGGAATGGCAGCTCTCCCAGGGACCCAGTACTTC. Encoded protein: CASSQGMAALPGTQYF.

The rearrangement uses TRBV30 and TRBJ2-5, with 9 positions matching TRBD1. Germline V gives CDR1 GTSNPN, CDR2 SVGIG (reference sequence). This CDR3 is built from 14 residues. Trimming cost V 2 bases and J 7 bases; bases outside gene matches: 8. The CDR3 sequence: CAWSPGTGQRTQYF. For the CDR3, the DNA is TGTGCCTGGAGTCCTGGGACAGGGCAAAGGACCCAGTACTTC.

This clone was seen more than once but under ten times. V gene TRBV9 combines with J gene TRBJ2-3, with 8 bases identical to TRBD2. V shed 3 bases and J 1 base; nucleotides not matched to a gene: 4. This CDR3 is built from 15 residues. Germline assignment: CDR1 SGDLS and CDR2 YYNGEE. CDR3 loop: CASSGSGSGTDTQYF. In DNA, the CDR3 is TGTGCCAGCAGCGGGAGCGGGAGTGGCACAGATACGCAGTATTTT. The variable domain in full, completed from reference TRBV9 and TRBJ2-3, reads DSGVTQTPKHLITATGQRVTLRCSPRSGDLSVYWYQQSLDQGLQFLIQYYNGEERAKGNILERFSAQQFPDLHSELNLSSLELGDSALYFCASSGSGSGTDTQYFGPGTRLTVL.

This clone was seen a handful of times. The rearrangement uses TRBV9 and TRBJ2-5, with unresolved D. CDR3 length: 14 amino acids. Looked up from germline, CDR1 is SGDLS and CDR2 is YYNGEE. V shed 0 bases and J shed 2 bases, with 8 bases lying between them. CDR3 DNA: TGTGCCAGCAGCGTAGCGGACGGTCAAGAGACCCAGTACTTC. Its translation is CASSVADGQETQYF.

CDR3 loop: CASRGIYEGYTF. CDR3 in DNA: TGTGCCAGCAGGGGGATCTACGAGGGCTACACCTTC. This chain connects TRBV9 to TRBJ1-2; D ambiguous. Germline V gene sequence: CDR1 SGDLS, CDR2 YYNGEE. This CDR3 has 12 amino acids. The V gene lost 5 bases and the J gene lost 8 bases, with 13 bases spanning the gap.

CDR3 DNA sequence: TGTGCCAGCAGAGCCGGGTGGGCCCAGTACTTC. Translated: CASRAGWAQYF. The chain links TRBV27 to TRBJ2-5; D unresolved. This CDR3 is 11 amino acids long. CDR1 is MNHEY and CDR2 is SMNVEV in the germline V gene (reference sequence). V was pared by 6 bases and J by 9 bases, with 11 bases between.

This clone has ten or more counts. The V gene is TRBV5-1, the J gene TRBJ2-4, with 9 positions matching TRBD1. The CDR3 spans 15 residues. CDR1 is SGHRS, CDR2 YFSETQ, per germline. The J segment lost 8 bases and the V segment lost 0 bases, leaving 6 bases of the junction unmatched. In DNA, the CDR3 is TGCGCCAGCAGCTTGGCCACGGACAGGGGTGACATTCAGTACTTC. This translates into CASSLATDRGDIQYF.

This chain joins TRBV27 and TRBJ1-5; D remains unclear. V shed 6 bases and J shed 3 bases, with 12 bases lying between them. The CDR3 is 14 amino acids. Germline CDR1 MNHEY, CDR2 SMNVEV (reference sequence). Written as DNA, the CDR3 is TGTGCCAGCAGACCCGACGGCTTCAATCAGCCCCAGCATTTT. It encodes CASRPDGFNQPQHF.

The rearrangement joins TRBV6-5 to TRBJ1-2, with 8 bases matching TRBD1. The germline CDR1 and CDR2 sequences are MNHEY and SVGAGI. The CDR3 length is 15 residues. J was trimmed by 0 bases and V by 4 bases; bases with no gene match: 4. CDR3 nucleotide sequence: TGTGCCAGCAGTTCCGGGACAGGAGCTAACTATGGCTACACCTTC. This gives the protein CASSSGTGANYGYTF.